Following are 22 T cell receptor beta chains from one sample sequenced in a study of CD8 T cells in ankylosing spondylitis. Study-level results: Ankylosing spondylitis blood appeared to carry a characteristic TCR beta motif of seven to nine highly homologous variants.

Antigens of these TCRs are unknown. TCRdb independently ran MiXCR on the 5' RACE reads; one entry per CDR3 protein. The profile shows under 450,000 distinct CDR3 sequences, 17% of them singletons. The sequenced sample was blood, either unsorted or a sorted T cell fraction (not recorded which). The receptor source for this set is a male donor with ankylosing spondylitis.

This clonotype was counted a few times. V usage is TRBV28 and J usage is TRBJ2-1; D might be TRBD1 or TRBD2, each matching 5 bases. Germline V gene lookup returns CDR1 MDHEN and CDR2 SYDVKM. CDR3 length: 15 amino acids. V was clipped by 2 bases and J by 4 bases, with 12 bases between them. The CDR3 DNA reads TGTGCCAGCAGTTTAGTCCAGGGACGTTACAATGAGCAGTTCTTC. As protein: CASSLVQGRYNEQFF.

Many counts were recorded for this clonotype. This chain links TRBV25-1 with TRBJ1-1, with D hard to call. V lost 2 bases, J lost 6 bases, and 13 bases lay in between. Germline V CDR1 and CDR2: MGHDK, SYGVNS. There are 14 residues in the CDR3. DNA of the CDR3: TGTGCCAGCAGTGAACTGTCGCCTAACTCTGAAGCTTTCTTT. Translated: CASSELSPNSEAFF.

This clonotype was seen only a few times. The rearrangement uses TRBV27 and TRBJ2-1; 15 positions agree with TRBD2. The CDR3 extends over 18 amino acids. Germline values: CDR1 MNHEY, CDR2 SMNVEV (reference sequence). With 5 bases clipped from V and 13 bases from J, the junction kept 18 bases outside the gene matches. For the CDR3, the DNA is TGTGCCAGCAGTCCCCGGACTAGCGGGAGGGCCTCAGGGCTTCCTCAGTTCTTC. Protein sequence: CASSPRTSGRASGLPQFF.

The chain combines TRBV9 with TRBJ2-3, with TRBD2 identical over 14 bases. V was pared by 3 bases and J by 6 bases, with 0 bases of the junction left unmatched. This CDR3 contains 14 residues. The germline V gene encodes CDR1 SGDLS and CDR2 YYNGEE. Here the CDR3 reads CASSGLAGGDTQYF. DNA of the CDR3: TGTGCCAGCAGCGGACTAGCGGGAGGGGATACGCAGTATTTT.

This clonotype was recorded a few times. The rearrangement uses TRBV12-3 or TRBV12-4 and TRBJ2-2; 7 nucleotides agree with TRBD1. The CDR3 has 18 residues. Trimming removed 5 bases from V and 1 base from J; junction bases left unmatched: 13. The CDR3 spells CASSPGRGLSLNTGELFF. In nucleotides, the CDR3 is TGTGCCAGCAGTCCGGGAAGGGGGCTCTCCCTGAACACCGGGGAGCTGTTTTTT.

The sample holds a few counts of this clonotype. This chain joins TRBV11-3 and TRBJ2-7; D may be TRBD1 (7 bases). The CDR3 is made up of 17 amino acids. From germline, CDR1 is SGHNT and CDR2 YENEEA. The V gene lost 6 bases and the J gene lost 1 base, with 22 bases spanning the gap. The CDR3 DNA reads as TGTGCCAGCAGTTATGGGGGGTACCGGGACAGATCCTACGAGCAGTACTTC. This encodes CASSYGGYRDRSYEQYF.

This rearrangement joins TRBV3-1 to TRBJ2-7; 14 nucleotides align to TRBD2. J was trimmed by 2 bases and V by 4 bases; bases with no gene match: 13. Germline CDR1 LGHDT, CDR2 YNNKEL (reference sequence). The CDR3 runs to 19 residues. The CDR3 protein is CASSPSSGLAGGSPYEQYF. For the CDR3, the DNA is TGTGCCAGCAGCCCATCATCTGGACTAGCGGGAGGATCCCCCTACGAGCAGTACTTC.

This chain connects TRBV25-1 to TRBJ1-1, with unresolved D. V gave up 9 bases and J gave up 3 bases, with 8 bases separating them. CDR1 MGHDK and CDR2 SYGVNS come from the germline V gene. This CDR3 contains 11 residues. The CDR3 sequence: CARPMDTEAFF. The CDR3 nucleotides read TGTGCCAGACCCATGGACACTGAAGCTTTCTTT. Variable domain in full (rest from reference TRBV25-1 and TRBJ1-1): EADIYQTPRYLVIGTGKKITLECSQTMGHDKMYWYQQDPGMELHLIHYSYGVNSTEKGDLSSESTVSRIRTEHFPLTLESARPSHTSQYLCARPMDTEAFFGQGTRLTVV.

This clonotype was seen a few times. V and J are TRBV5-1 and TRBJ2-1, with D unresolved. V gave up 4 bases and J gave up 5 bases, with 19 bases separating them. This CDR3 has 16 amino acids. From germline, CDR1 is SGHRS and CDR2 YFSETQ. This CDR3 reads CASSPDVRRVNNEQFF. The CDR3, as DNA: TGCGCCAGCAGCCCGGATGTCAGACGGGTGAACAATGAGCAGTTCTTC.

This clonotype was detected a few times. The CDR3 coding sequence is TGTGCCAGCTCATCCGGACAGGGCAACGAGCAGTACTTC. Amino acids: CASSSGQGNEQYF. The genes are TRBV18 and TRBJ2-7; 8 bases line up with TRBD1. Germline CDR1 is KGHSH and CDR2 is LQKENI. This CDR3 region has 13 residues. With 5 bases clipped from V and 5 bases from J, the junction kept 5 bases outside the gene matches.

The chain is built from TRBV29-1 and TRBJ1-1, with D unclear. Deletions cut 4 bases from V and 2 bases from J, with 8 bases between. This CDR3 spans 12 amino acids. Per the germline V gene, CDR1 is SQVTM and CDR2 is ANQGSEA. The CDR3 nucleotides read TGCAGCGTTGCCGCCGGAAACACTGAAGCTTTCTTT. Translated: CSVAAGNTEAFF.

The gene calls are TRBV3-1 and TRBJ1-1; D is undetermined. Per the germline V gene, CDR1 is LGHDT and CDR2 is YNNKEL (reference sequence). Between the trimmed V and J ends, which lost 3 bases and 8 bases, there was a span of 4 bases. This CDR3 is 10 amino acids long. The CDR3 DNA sequence: TGTGCCAGCAGCCAGACCGAAGCTTTCTTT. Translation: CASSQTEAFF.

V usage is TRBV7-7 and J usage is TRBJ2-5; a possible D gene is TRBD1 (6 bases). Trimming shortened V by 1 base and J by 4 bases, and 10 bases separated the two germline ends. Germline V gives CDR1 SSHAT, CDR2 FNYEAQ (reference sequence). There are 14 residues in the CDR3. The CDR3 reads CASSLDGTPETQYF. The DNA for the CDR3 is TGTGCCAGCAGCTTAGACGGGACACCAGAGACCCAGTACTTC.

The chain combines TRBV5-1 with TRBJ1-3; 7 bases map to TRBD1. The CDR3 spans 16 residues. CDR1 SGHRS and CDR2 YFSETQ come from the germline V gene. Losses at the gene ends were 0 bases for V and 0 bases for J; bases not matched to a gene: 3. CDR3 sequence: CASSLERQGSGNTIYF. As DNA, the CDR3 is TGCGCCAGCAGCTTGGAAAGACAGGGCTCTGGAAACACCATATATTTT.

V and J are TRBV5-1 and TRBJ2-1; D is ambiguous. Trimming shortened V by 2 bases and J by 0 bases, and 6 bases separated the two germline ends. Germline CDR1 and CDR2: SGHRS and YFSETQ. This CDR3 has 14 residues. CDR3 amino acids: CASSFESSYNEQFF. The CDR3 DNA sequence: TGCGCCAGCAGCTTCGAGAGCTCCTACAATGAGCAGTTCTTC. Full variable domain (outside the CDR3, taken from reference TRBV5-1 and TRBJ2-1): KAGVTQTPRYLIKTRGQQVTLSCSPISGHRSVSWYQQTPGQGLQFLFEYFSETQRNKGNFPGRFSGRQFSNSRSEMNVSTLELGDSALYLCASSFESSYNEQFFGPGTRLTVL.

This clonotype was recorded many times. This chain joins TRBV5-1 and TRBJ2-7; D possibly corresponds to TRBD2 (5 bases). The CDR3 has 16 amino acids. V gave up 3 bases and J gave up 2 bases, with 18 bases separating them. Germline V gene sequence: CDR1 SGHRS, CDR2 YFSETQ. For the CDR3, the DNA is TGCGCCAGCAGCTCCCCGGGGATCCGAACGACCTACGAGCAGTACTTC. This translates into CASSSPGIRTTYEQYF.

The table lists this clonotype with a few counts. The chain couples TRBV5-1 to TRBJ2-7; D is unresolved. This CDR3 region has 14 residues. V gave up 2 bases and J gave up 0 bases, with 9 bases separating them. CDR1 is SGHRS, CDR2 YFSETQ, per germline. The CDR3 here is CASSFLESSYEQYF. CDR3 DNA sequence: TGCGCCAGCAGCTTTTTGGAGAGCTCCTACGAGCAGTACTTC.

This clonotype was seen at least ten times. The chain carries TRBV5-1 and TRBJ1-1, with D maybe TRBD1 (5 bases). This CDR3 comprises 15 residues. V lost 6 bases and J 1 base, leaving 16 bases between the germline ends. Germline values: CDR1 SGHRS, CDR2 YFSETQ. Written as DNA, the CDR3 is TGCGCCAGCAAAGGGGTCCAGGCGCCGAACACTGAAGCTTTCTTT. This translates into CASKGVQAPNTEAFF.

This clonotype was counted a few times. This chain uses TRBV5-1 with TRBJ2-2, with D tentatively TRBD2 (6 bases). CDR3 size: 17 residues. From germline, CDR1 is SGHRS and CDR2 YFSETQ. The ends were cut back, 3 bases at V and 4 bases at J, with 19 bases in the middle. The CDR3 sequence: CASSWGPGDSLTGELFF. The CDR3 DNA reads TGCGCCAGCAGCTGGGGTCCGGGGGACTCCCTCACCGGGGAGCTGTTTTTT.

In its sample, this clonotype was seen a few times. The chain links TRBV20-1 to TRBJ1-4, with 9 bases that match TRBD1. Germline V gives CDR1 DFQATT, CDR2 SNEGSKA (reference sequence). The CDR3 consists of 15 residues. The V segment lost 0 bases and the J segment 13 bases; nucleotides outside the gene matches: 12. CDR3 DNA: TGCAGTGCTAGAGATCGGGACAGGGTTCATAGGGGACTGTTTTTT. Its translation: CSARDRDRVHRGLFF.

In nucleotides, the CDR3 is TGTGCCAGTATCAGGGGGGGACAGGGTGGCGATGAGCAGTTCTTC. This gives the protein CASIRGGQGGDEQFF. The V gene is TRBV19, the J gene TRBJ2-1, with TRBD1 identical over 9 bases. CDR3 length: 15 residues. The V gene's germline CDR1 is LNHDA and CDR2 SQIVND (reference sequence). Trimming removed 7 bases from V and 8 bases from J; junction bases left unmatched: 12.

J is TRBJ1-1 and V is TRBV5-1; 11 bases are a match to TRBD1. CDR1 is SGHRS and CDR2 is YFSETQ in the germline V gene. J gave up 1 base and V 4 bases, and 12 bases lay outside the gene matches. The CDR3 is 18 residues long. The CDR3 sequence is CASSARTGGGIGNTEAFF. Written as DNA, the CDR3 is TGCGCCAGCAGCGCTCGGACAGGGGGCGGCATTGGGAACACTGAAGCTTTCTTT.